Here is one T cell receptor (beta chain) with its context. The table lists this clonotype with a few counts. What antigen it recognizes has not been identified. Base quality data are lacking; no much larger clone is found one base away. V and J lose 3 bases and 7 bases, and a span of 12 bases separates them. The germline V gene sets CDR1 to SGHVS and CDR2 to FQNEAQ. Spanning cysteine to phenylalanine, the CDR3 consists of 13 amino acids. Only CDR3 DNA remains: 39 bases, in frame from the first base. This record comes from a study of T cell repertoires in cytomegalovirus infection (dated by TCRdb to the late 2010s). Looking at the study overall: The HLA type of each donor mattered for the analysis, because public TCR beta signatures pointed to carriage of CMV infection along with the matching HLA type. Study-wide conclusions, independent of this receptor: The ex vivo response was dominated by HLA-C-restricted CMV-specific TCR beta clonotypes, which also provided the single most frequent clonotype in two of eight donors. Carriers of CMV infection plus the relevant HLA type were discriminated by the cumulative frequency of public TCR beta family members in the study cohort and in an independent roughly 320-donor cohort.

Sequenced on an Illumina HiSeq 1500. In TCRdb, the public reads were trimmed at Q25 with fastp and aligned with MiXCR, with productive beta chains retained. A single entry per CDR3 protein holds the most common genes and DNA from its merged rows. Present in this sample are 200,000 to 300,000 distinct CDR3 sequences, approximately 14% of which were seen just once. Together, the top ten hold about 8.7% of the sample. Sequencing was done on a sample of PBMCs. This clonotype was sampled from a human donor in good health (CMV status not recorded). Some clones in this sample may be carry-over from other donors' samples. This receptor chain uses TRBV7-8 and TRBJ2-5; the D region is possibly TRBD1 or TRBD2, each matching across 5 bases. The sequenced DNA: TGTGCCAGCAGCTTCGGGGACCCCGGGACCCAGTACTTC. Its product reads: CASSFGDPGTQYF.